Given below is one T cell receptor beta chain in context. The record originates from a study of regulatory T cells in long-lasting Graves disease. Combining iRepertoire HTBI primers with Arm-PCR of CDR3 regions, the authors built TCR beta libraries. Each CDR3 protein gets one entry after TCRdb re-called the multiplex PCR reads with MiXCR. The sample has some 370,000 distinct CDR3 sequences, 12% seen once. In germline, CDR1 is LNHDA, CDR2 SQIVND (reference sequence). V lost 0 bases to trimming and J lost 5 bases, with 13 bases between them. This CDR3 spans 15 amino acids. Time point in this sample: newly diagnosed GD, antithyroid drugs for less than 3 months. The TCR library was prepared using RNA isolated from PBMCs. This sample was also put to use in a study of T cells in Graves' hyperthyroidism and ophthalmopathy. From that study: Ophthalmopathy and stable hyperthyroidism were told apart by a 13 V-J model.

The sequence was obtained from a woman under 30 with Graves disease. The chain couples TRBV19 to TRBJ1-1; D call uncertain. This material consisted of peripheral blood mononuclear cells (PBMCs), taken at new diagnosis, from a patient treated with antithyroid drugs. CDR3 loop: CASSIDPDLWTEAFF. CDR3 bases: TGTGCCAGTAGTATAGATCCTGACTTGTGGACTGAAGCTTTCTTT.